One sample yielded the 13 T cell receptor beta chains listed below, sequenced in a study of cytomegalovirus exposure and HLA in healthy donors. Researchers ran the PCR with 60 Vbeta and 13 Jbeta primers. Sequencing used immunoSEQ multiplex PCR; TCRdb keeps in-frame clones, though not all of them. The sample shows fewer than 95,000 clones, around 78% of them seen only once. The material sequenced was PBMCs. The receptor set was obtained from a young man in good health and CMV-seronegative.

The chain recombines TRBV18 with TRBJ2-3; the match to TRBD2 covers 7 bases. This CDR3 is built from 15 residues. Germline V gene data show CDR1 as KGHSH and CDR2 as LQKENI. J gave up 2 bases and V 2 bases, and 4 bases lay outside the gene matches. The CDR3 reads CASSPAGVATDTQYF. CDR3 sequence (DNA): TGTGCCAGCTCACCAGCGGGGGTAGCCACAGATACGCAGTATTTT.

V is TRBV11-3 and J is TRBJ2-7; D possibly corresponds to TRBD1 (6 bases). Looked up from germline, CDR1 is SGHNT and CDR2 is YENEEA. The CDR3 is made up of 18 amino acids. With 1 base removed from V and 3 bases from J, the gap between germline ends came to 22 bases. CDR3 in DNA: TGTGCCAGCAGCTTAGGTAGTCCGGGACACCCGGGCCTCTACGAGCAGTACGTC. Amino acid sequence: CASSLGSPGHPGLYEQYV.

The rearrangement uses TRBV5-1 and TRBJ1-2; a weak D match, TRBD1 (5 bases). CDR3 size: 15 residues. Germline V gene lookup returns CDR1 SGHRS and CDR2 YFSETQ. Trimming removed 2 bases at V and 4 bases at J, with 15 bases between. The CDR3 sequence is CASSFDSLLIYGYTF. The CDR3 DNA follows: TGCGCCAGCAGCTTTGACAGCCTATTAATCTATGGCTACACCTTC. Variable domain in full (rest from reference TRBV5-1 and TRBJ1-2): KAGVTQTPRYLIKTRGQQVTLSCSPISGHRSVSWYQQTPGQGLQFLFEYFSETQRNKGNFPGRFSGRQFSNSRSEMNVSTLELGDSALYLCASSFDSLLIYGYTFGSGTRLTVV.

This clone is a singleton in its sample. One end of the junction is discordant with germline, which a read error may explain. The rearrangement links TRBV7-9 to TRBJ1-1, with D possibly TRBD1 on 5 matching bases. Germline V lookup: CDR1 SEHNR, CDR2 FQNEAQ (reference sequence). The CDR3 spans 16 residues. The CDR3: CSSSFTGAVKGTEAFF. The DNA of the CDR3 is TGTTCCAGCAGCTTCACAGGAGCCGTTAAGGGCACTGAAGCTTTCTTT.

This chain connects TRBV15 to TRBJ1-1, with D possibly TRBD1 on 6 matching bases. Looked up from germline, CDR1 is LNHNV and CDR2 is YYDKDF (reference sequence). Trimming removed 8 bases at V and 4 bases at J, with 20 bases between. CDR3 length: 15 amino acids. Written as DNA, the CDR3 is TGTGCCACCCAGCGGGCGGGGGGCGTTTTCACTGAAGCTTTCTTT. This gives the protein CATQRAGGVFTEAFF.

The chain uses TRBV7-8 and TRBJ2-6; D might be TRBD2 (6 bases). V lost 8 bases, J lost 3 bases, and 14 bases lay in between. This CDR3 comprises 15 residues. Per germline, CDR1 SGHVS and CDR2 FQNEAQ. The CDR3 loop is CASHLGGLGANVLTF. The CDR3 DNA sequence: TGTGCCAGCCACCTCGGGGGACTTGGGGCCAACGTCCTGACTTTC.

V and J are TRBV25-1 and TRBJ1-6; possible D gene TRBD1, 6 bases. Per the germline V gene, CDR1 is MGHDK and CDR2 is SYGVNS. The CDR3 covers 16 residues. The ends were cut back, 3 bases at V and 4 bases at J, with 13 bases in the middle. CDR3 residues: CASSDGTLKYNSPLHF. The CDR3 nucleotides are TGTGCCAGCAGTGACGGGACACTAAAATATAATTCACCCCTCCACTTT.

The chain joins TRBV9 to TRBJ1-5; D possibly corresponds to TRBD1 (5 bases). The V gene lost 3 bases and the J gene lost 5 bases, with 12 bases spanning the gap. Germline V CDR1 and CDR2: SGDLS, YYNGEE. This CDR3 spans 14 amino acids. The CDR3 nucleotides are TGTGCCAGCAGCGAAAACGGGGGGGATCAGCCCCAGCATTTT. This encodes CASSENGGDQPQHF.

V is TRBV10-3 and J is TRBJ2-7; TRBD1 matches at 9 bases. V dropped 4 bases and J dropped 1; count of bases not matched to a gene: 5. The germline V gene has CDR1 ENHRY and CDR2 SYGVKD. The CDR3 is 15 amino acids. For the CDR3, the DNA is TGTGCCATCAGTGGCCGACAGGGGGGATCCTACGAGCAGTACTTC. This sequence encodes CAISGRQGGSYEQYF.

This clone has a handful of counts. This chain uses TRBV5-1 with TRBJ2-1; TRBD2 agrees at 11 bases. The CDR3 extends over 16 amino acids. With 2 bases clipped from V and 5 bases from J, the junction kept 6 bases outside the gene matches. Germline CDR1 reads SGHRS; CDR2 reads YFSETQ. The CDR3 protein is CASSFITSGSHNEQFF. The CDR3, as DNA: TGCGCCAGCAGCTTTATAACTAGCGGGAGCCACAATGAGCAGTTCTTC.

A word on this clone: One end of the junction varies from germline; a read error may be responsible. J is TRBJ1-2 and V is TRBV7-9; 8 bases fit TRBD1. This CDR3 spans 16 amino acids. Germline-derived CDR1 and CDR2 are SEHNR and FQNEAQ (reference sequence). The CDR3 sequence is CSSSLAPAGGRYGYTF. In nucleotides, the CDR3 is TGTTCCAGCAGCTTAGCGCCCGCAGGGGGCAGGTATGGCTACACCTTC.

The chain uses TRBV6-5 and TRBJ2-2, with D possibly being TRBD1 (7 bases). The CDR3 is 15 residues long. CDR1 is MNHEY, CDR2 SVGAGI, per germline. Deletions cut 4 bases from V and 7 bases from J, with 16 bases between. CDR3 sequence reads: CASSSNSGGNGELFF. The CDR3 region has the DNA TGTGCCAGCAGTTCCAACTCAGGGGGGAACGGGGAGCTGTTTTTT.

As concerns this clone: An end of the junction differs from the germline gene, which may be a read error. CDR3 in amino acids: CVSSPEGAGLSHGYTF. The CDR3, as DNA: TGTGTCAGCAGCCCGGAAGGGGCGGGGCTATCGCATGGCTACACCTTC. V gene TRBV5-6 combines with J gene TRBJ1-2, with a weak D call TRBD1 (5 bases). From germline, CDR1 is SGHDT and CDR2 YYEEEE. This CDR3 has 16 amino acids.